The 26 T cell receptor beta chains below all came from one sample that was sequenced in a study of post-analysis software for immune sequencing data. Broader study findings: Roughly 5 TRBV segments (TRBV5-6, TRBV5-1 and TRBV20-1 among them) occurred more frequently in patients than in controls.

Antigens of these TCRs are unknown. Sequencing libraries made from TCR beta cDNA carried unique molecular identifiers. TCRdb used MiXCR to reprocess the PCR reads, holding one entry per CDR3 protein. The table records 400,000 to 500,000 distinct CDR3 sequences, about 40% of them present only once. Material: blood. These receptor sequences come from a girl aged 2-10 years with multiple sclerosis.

In DNA form, the CDR3 reads TGCGCCAGCAGCTTGTTAGCCCTAGCGGGAGAAGAGACCCAGTACTTC. As protein: CASSLLALAGEETQYF. The genes are TRBV5-1 and TRBJ2-5; 10 positions agree with TRBD2. Germline V CDR1 and CDR2: SGHRS, YFSETQ. J gave up 3 bases and V 1 base, and 6 bases lay outside the gene matches. This CDR3 is 16 amino acids long. Complete variable domain (other parts from reference TRBV5-1 and TRBJ2-5): KAGVTQTPRYLIKTRGQQVTLSCSPISGHRSVSWYQQTPGQGLQFLFEYFSETQRNKGNFPGRFSGRQFSNSRSEMNVSTLELGDSALYLCASSLLALAGEETQYFGPGTRLLVL.

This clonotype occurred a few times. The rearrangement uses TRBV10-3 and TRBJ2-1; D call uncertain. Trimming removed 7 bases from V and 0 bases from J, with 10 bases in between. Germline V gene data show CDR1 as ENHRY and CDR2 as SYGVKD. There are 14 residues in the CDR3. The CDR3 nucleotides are TGTGCCATCATCCACAGCAGCTCCTACAATGAGCAGTTCTTC. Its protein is CAIIHSSSYNEQFF.

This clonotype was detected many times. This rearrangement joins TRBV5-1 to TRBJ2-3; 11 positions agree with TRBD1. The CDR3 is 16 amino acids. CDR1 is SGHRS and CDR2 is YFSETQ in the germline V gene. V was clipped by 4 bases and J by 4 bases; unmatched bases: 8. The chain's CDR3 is CASSPGQGARADTQYF. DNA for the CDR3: TGCGCCAGCAGCCCCGGACAGGGGGCACGGGCAGATACGCAGTATTTT. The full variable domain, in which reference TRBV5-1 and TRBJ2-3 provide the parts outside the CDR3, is KAGVTQTPRYLIKTRGQQVTLSCSPISGHRSVSWYQQTPGQGLQFLFEYFSETQRNKGNFPGRFSGRQFSNSRSEMNVSTLELGDSALYLCASSPGQGARADTQYFGPGTRLTVL.

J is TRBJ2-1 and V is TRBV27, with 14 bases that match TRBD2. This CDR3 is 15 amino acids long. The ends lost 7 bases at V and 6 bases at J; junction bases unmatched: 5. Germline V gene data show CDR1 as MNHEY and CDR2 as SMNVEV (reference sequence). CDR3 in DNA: TGTGCCAGCACTATTGGGACTAGCGGGGGCAATGAGCAGTTCTTC. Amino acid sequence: CASTIGTSGGNEQFF.

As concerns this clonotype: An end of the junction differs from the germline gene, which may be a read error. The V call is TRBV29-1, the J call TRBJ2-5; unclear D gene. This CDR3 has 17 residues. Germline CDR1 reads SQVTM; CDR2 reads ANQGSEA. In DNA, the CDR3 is TGCAGCGTTGAAGTGGCTGAGAGATCCCTCGACCCAGAGACCCCGTACTTC. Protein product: CSVEVAERSLDPETPYF.

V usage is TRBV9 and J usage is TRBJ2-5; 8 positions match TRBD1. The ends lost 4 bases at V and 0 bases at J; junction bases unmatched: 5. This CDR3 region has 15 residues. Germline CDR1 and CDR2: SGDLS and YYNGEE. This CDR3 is CASSLGGQDQETQYF. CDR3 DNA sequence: TGTGCCAGCAGCTTGGGGGGACAGGACCAAGAGACCCAGTACTTC.

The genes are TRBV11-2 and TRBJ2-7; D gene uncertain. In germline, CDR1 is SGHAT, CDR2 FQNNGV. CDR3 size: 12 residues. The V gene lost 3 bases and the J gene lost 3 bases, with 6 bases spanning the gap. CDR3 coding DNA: TGTGCCAGCAGCTTCAACGTCTACGAGCAGTACTTC. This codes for CASSFNVYEQYF.

CDR3 DNA: TGTGCCATCAGTGAAGGGGGCGCGGTTACTGGGGCCAACGTCCTGACTTTC. Its protein is CAISEGGAVTGANVLTF. The genes are TRBV10-3 and TRBJ2-6; TRBD1 agrees at 7 bases. The CDR3 is 17 residues long. Trimming cost V 3 bases and J 2 bases; bases outside gene matches: 7. The V gene's germline CDR1 is ENHRY and CDR2 SYGVKD.

The CDR3 loop is CASSFAAGAGNTIYF. CDR3 DNA: TGTGCCAGCAGCTTTGCGGCTGGGGCTGGAAACACCATATATTTT. V and J are TRBV7-2 and TRBJ1-3, with no clear D. V was pared by 3 bases and J by 2 bases, with 11 bases between. This CDR3 spans 15 amino acids. Germline CDR1 reads SGHTA; CDR2 reads FQGNSA.

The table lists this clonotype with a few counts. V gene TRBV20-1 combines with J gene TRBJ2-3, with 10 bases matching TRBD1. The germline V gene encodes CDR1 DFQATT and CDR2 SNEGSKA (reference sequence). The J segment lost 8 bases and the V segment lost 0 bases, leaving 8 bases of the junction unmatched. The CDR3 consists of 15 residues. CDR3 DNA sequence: TGCAGTGCTAGAGAACCGGGACAGGGGAGTGGTACGCAGTATTTT. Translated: CSAREPGQGSGTQYF.

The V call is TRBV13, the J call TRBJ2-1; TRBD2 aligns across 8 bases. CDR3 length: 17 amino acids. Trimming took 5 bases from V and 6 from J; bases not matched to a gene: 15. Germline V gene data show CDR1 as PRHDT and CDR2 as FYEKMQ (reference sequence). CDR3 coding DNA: TGTGCCAGCAGCGCCAGGCCCGGGCGGGAGGACTCCAATGAGCAGTTCTTC. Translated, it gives CASSARPGREDSNEQFF.

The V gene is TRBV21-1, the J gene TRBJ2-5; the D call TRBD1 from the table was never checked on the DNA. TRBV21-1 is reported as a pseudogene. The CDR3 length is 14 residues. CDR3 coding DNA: TGTGCCAAGCGTGTCCGGGGGATACAAGAGACCCAGTACTTC. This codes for CAKRVRGIQETQYF.

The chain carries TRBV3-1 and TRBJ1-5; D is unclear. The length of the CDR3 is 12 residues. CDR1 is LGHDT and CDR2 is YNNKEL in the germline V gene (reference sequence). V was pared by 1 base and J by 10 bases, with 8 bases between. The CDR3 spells CASSQGVNPQHF. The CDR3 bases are TGTGCCAGCAGCCAAGGTGTCAACCCCCAGCATTTT.

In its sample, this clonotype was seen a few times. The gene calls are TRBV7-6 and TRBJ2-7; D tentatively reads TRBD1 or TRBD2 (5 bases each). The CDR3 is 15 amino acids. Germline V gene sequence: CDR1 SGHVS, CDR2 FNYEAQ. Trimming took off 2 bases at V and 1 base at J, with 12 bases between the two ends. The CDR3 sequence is CASSLSGTRSYEQYF. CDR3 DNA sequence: TGTGCCAGCAGCTTATCCGGGACGCGATCCTACGAGCAGTACTTC.

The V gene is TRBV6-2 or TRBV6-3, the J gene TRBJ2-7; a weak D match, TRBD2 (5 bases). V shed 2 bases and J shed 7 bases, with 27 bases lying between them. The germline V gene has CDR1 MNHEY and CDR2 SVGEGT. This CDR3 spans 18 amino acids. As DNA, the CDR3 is TGTGCCAGCAGTTACCCTGGGGTGCTAGCAGTATCCTACAATGAGCAGTACTTC. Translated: CASSYPGVLAVSYNEQYF.

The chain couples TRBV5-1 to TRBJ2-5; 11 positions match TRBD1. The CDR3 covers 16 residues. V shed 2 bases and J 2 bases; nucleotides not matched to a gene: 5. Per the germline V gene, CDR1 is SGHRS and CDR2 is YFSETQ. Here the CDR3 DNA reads TGCGCCAGCAGCTTAATCGGGACAGGGGGACAAGAGACCCAGTACTTC. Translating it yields CASSLIGTGGQETQYF.

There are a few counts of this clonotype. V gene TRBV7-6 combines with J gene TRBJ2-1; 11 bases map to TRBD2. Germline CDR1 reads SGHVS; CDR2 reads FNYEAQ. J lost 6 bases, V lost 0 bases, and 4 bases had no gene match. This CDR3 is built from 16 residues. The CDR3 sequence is CASSLALAGGPNEQFF. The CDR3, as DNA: TGTGCCAGCAGCTTAGCGTTAGCGGGAGGGCCCAATGAGCAGTTCTTC.

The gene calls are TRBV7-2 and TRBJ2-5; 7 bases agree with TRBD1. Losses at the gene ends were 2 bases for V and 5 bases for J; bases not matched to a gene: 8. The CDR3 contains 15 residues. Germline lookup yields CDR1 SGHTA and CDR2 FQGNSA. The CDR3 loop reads CASSLRPTGWETQYF. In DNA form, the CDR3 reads TGTGCCAGCAGCTTACGCCCGACAGGGTGGGAGACCCAGTACTTC. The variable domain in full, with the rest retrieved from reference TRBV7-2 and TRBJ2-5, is GAGVSQSPSNKVTEKGKDVELRCDPISGHTALYWYRQSLGQGLEFLIYFQGNSAPDKSGLPSDRFSAERTGGSVSTLTIQRTQQEDSAVYLCASSLRPTGWETQYFGPGTRLLVL.

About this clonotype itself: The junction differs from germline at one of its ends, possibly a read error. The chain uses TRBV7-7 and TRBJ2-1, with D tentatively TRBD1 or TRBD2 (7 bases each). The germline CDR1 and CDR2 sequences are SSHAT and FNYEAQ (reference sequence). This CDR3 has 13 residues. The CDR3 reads CASSNDREGEQFF. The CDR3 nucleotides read TGTGCTAGCAGCAACGACAGGGAGGGTGAGCAGTTCTTC.

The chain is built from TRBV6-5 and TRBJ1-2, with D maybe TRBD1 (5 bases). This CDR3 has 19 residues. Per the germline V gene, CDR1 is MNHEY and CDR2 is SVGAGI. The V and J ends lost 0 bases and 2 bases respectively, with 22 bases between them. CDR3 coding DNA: TGTGCCAGCAGTTACTCGAATCTGGTGGGGGATGAACTGAACTATGGCTACACCTTC. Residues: CASSYSNLVGDELNYGYTF.

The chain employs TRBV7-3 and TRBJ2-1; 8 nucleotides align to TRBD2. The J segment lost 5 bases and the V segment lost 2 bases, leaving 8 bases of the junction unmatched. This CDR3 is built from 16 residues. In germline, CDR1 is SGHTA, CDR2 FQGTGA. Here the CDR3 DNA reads TGTGCCAGCAGCTTAGCTGGTAGCGGGGTGGACAATGAGCAGTTCTTC. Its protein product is CASSLAGSGVDNEQFF.

This chain's CDR3 is CASSSPASGTGAYEQYF. The CDR3 DNA reads TGTGCCAGCAGTTCTCCTGCCTCCGGGACAGGGGCCTACGAGCAGTACTTC. This rearrangement joins TRBV28 to TRBJ2-7; 10 nucleotides agree with TRBD1. V dropped 4 bases and J dropped 2; count of bases not matched to a gene: 11. The CDR3 is made up of 17 amino acids. Germline CDR1 MDHEN, CDR2 SYDVKM.

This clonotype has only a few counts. CDR3 in amino acids: CSVEWEYGAFF. The CDR3 DNA reads as TGCAGCGTTGAATGGGAGTACGGAGCTTTCTTT. This sequence joins TRBV29-1 and TRBJ1-1; D call uncertain. Germline V gene sequence: CDR1 SQVTM, CDR2 ANQGSEA. V was trimmed by 2 bases and J by 10 bases, leaving 11 bases between them. CDR3 length: 11 amino acids.

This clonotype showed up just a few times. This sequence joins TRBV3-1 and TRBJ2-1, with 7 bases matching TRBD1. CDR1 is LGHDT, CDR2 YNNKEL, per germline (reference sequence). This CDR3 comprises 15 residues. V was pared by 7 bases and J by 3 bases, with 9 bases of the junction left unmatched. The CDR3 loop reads CASTYEGAGYNEQFF. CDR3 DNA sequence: TGTGCCAGCACCTATGAGGGGGCCGGCTACAATGAGCAGTTCTTC.

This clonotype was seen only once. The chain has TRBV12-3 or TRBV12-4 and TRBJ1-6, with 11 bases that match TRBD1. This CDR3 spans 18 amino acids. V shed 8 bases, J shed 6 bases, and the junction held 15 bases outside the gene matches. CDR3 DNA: TGTGCCAGCTCTAGGGGACAGGGGGGAGGAATGATTAATTCACCCCTCCACTTT. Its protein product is CASSRGQGGGMINSPLHF.

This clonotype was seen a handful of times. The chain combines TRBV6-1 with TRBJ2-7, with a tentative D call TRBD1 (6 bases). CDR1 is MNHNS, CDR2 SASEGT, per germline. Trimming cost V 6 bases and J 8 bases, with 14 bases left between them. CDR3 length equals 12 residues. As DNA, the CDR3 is TGTGCCAGCAGCCGAAAGGGGGTGAAGCAGTACTTC. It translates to CASSRKGVKQYF.